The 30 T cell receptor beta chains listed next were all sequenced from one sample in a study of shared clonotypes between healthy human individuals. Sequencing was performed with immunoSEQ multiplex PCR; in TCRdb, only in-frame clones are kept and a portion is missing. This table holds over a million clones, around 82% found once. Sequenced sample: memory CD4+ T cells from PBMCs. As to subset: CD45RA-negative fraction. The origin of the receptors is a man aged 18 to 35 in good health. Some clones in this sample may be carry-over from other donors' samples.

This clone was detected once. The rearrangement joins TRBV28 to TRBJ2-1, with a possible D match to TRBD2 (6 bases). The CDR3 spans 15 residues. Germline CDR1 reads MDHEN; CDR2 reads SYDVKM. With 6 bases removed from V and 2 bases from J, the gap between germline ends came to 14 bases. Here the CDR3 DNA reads TGTGCCAGCAGCTCCGGGGTAGCGGCCTACAATGAGCAGTTCTTC. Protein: CASSSGVAAYNEQFF.

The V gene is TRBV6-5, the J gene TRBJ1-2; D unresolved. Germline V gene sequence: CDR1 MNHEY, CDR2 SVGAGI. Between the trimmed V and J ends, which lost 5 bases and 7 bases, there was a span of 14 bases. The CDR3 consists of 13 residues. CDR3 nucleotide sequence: TGTGCCAGCAGTCCAACCGGGCTGGCTGGCTACACCTTC. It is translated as CASSPTGLAGYTF.

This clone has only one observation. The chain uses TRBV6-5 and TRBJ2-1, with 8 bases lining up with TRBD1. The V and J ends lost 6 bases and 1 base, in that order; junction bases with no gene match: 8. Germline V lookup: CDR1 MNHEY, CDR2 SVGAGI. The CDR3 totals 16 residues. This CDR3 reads CASSYRGDISYNEQFF. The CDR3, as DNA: TGTGCCAGCAGCTACAGGGGGGACATTTCCTACAATGAGCAGTTCTTC.

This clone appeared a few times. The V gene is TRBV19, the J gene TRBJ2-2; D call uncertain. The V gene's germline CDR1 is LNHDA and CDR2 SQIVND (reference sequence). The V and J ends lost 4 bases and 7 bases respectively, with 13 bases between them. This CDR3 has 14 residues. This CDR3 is CASSTQTPGGELFF. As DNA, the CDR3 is TGTGCCAGTAGTACCCAAACGCCGGGCGGGGAGCTGTTTTTT. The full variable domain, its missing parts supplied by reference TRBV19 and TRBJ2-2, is DGGITQSPKYLFRKEGQNVTLSCEQNLNHDAMYWYRQDPGQGLRLIYYSQIVNDFQKGDIAEGYSVSREKKESFPLTVTSAQKNPTAFYLCASSTQTPGGELFFGEGSRLTVL.

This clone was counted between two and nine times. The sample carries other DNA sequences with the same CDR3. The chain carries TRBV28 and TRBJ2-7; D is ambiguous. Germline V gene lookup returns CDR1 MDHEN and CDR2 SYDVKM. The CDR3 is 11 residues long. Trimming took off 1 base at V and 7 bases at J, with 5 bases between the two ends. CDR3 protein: CASSLLREQYF. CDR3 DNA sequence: TGTGCCAGCAGTTTATTGAGAGAGCAGTACTTC.

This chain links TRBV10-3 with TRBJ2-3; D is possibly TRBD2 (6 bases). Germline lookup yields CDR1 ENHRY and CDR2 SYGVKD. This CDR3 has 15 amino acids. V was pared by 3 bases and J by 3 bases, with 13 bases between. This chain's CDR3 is CAISEGRDGTDTQYF. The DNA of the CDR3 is TGTGCCATCAGTGAAGGGCGGGACGGGACAGATACGCAGTATTTT.

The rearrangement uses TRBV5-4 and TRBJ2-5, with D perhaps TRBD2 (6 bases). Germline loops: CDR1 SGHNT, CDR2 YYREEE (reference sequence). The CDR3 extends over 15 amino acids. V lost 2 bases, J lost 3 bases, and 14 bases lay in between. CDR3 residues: CASSFRSGRKETQYF. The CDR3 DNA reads TGTGCCAGCAGCTTCCGTAGCGGCAGGAAAGAGACCCAGTACTTC. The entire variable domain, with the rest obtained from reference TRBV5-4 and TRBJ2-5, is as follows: ETGVTQSPTHLIKTRGQQVTLRCSSQSGHNTVSWYQQALGQGPQFIFQYYREEENGRGNFPPRFSGLQFPNYSSELNVNALELDDSALYLCASSFRSGRKETQYFGPGTRLLVL.

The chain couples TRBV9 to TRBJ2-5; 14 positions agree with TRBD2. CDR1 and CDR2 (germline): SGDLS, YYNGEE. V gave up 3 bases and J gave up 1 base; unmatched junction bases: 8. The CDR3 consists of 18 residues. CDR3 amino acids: CASSALTSGRASQETQYF. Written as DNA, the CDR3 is TGTGCCAGCAGCGCACTGACTAGCGGGAGGGCCAGCCAAGAGACCCAGTACTTC.

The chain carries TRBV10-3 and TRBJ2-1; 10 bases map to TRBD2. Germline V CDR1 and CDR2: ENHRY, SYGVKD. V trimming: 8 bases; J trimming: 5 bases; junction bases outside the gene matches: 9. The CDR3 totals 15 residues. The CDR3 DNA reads TGTGCCATCGCCCGGAGCAGCGGGGGGGACAATGAGCAGTTCTTC. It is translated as CAIARSSGGDNEQFF.

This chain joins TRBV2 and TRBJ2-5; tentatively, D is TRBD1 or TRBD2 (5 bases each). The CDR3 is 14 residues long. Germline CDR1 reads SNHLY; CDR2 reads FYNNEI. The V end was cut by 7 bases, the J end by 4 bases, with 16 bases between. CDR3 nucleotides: TGTGCCAGCAAAGAACTTGAGGGACCAGAGACCCAGTACTTC. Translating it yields CASKELEGPETQYF.

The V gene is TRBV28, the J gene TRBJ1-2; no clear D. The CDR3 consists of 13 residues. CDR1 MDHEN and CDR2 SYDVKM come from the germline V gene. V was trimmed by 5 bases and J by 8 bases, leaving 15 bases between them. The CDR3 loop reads CASSPNGPRGYTF. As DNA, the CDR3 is TGTGCCAGCAGTCCCAACGGGCCTAGGGGCTACACCTTC.

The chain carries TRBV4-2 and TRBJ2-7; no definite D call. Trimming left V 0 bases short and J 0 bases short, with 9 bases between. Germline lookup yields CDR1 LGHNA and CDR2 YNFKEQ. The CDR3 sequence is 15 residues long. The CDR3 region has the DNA TGTGCCAGCAGCCAAGATTTGGCCTCCTCCTACGAGCAGTACTTC. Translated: CASSQDLASSYEQYF.

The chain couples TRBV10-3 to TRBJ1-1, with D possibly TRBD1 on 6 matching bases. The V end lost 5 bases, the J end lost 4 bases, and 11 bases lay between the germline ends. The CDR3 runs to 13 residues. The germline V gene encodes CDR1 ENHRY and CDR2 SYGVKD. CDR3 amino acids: CAISPEQGTEAFF. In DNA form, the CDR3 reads TGTGCCATCAGTCCCGAACAGGGCACTGAAGCTTTCTTT.

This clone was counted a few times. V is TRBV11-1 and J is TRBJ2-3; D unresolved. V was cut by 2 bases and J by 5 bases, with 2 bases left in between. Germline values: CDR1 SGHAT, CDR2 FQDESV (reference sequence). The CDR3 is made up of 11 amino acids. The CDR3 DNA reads TGTGCCAGCAGCTTACTAGATACGCAGTATTTT. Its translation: CASSLLDTQYF.

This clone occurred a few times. CDR3: CASTVGTSYRETQYF. CDR3 bases: TGTGCCAGCACCGTGGGGACTAGCTACAGGGAGACCCAGTACTTC. The chain uses TRBV2 and TRBJ2-5; 9 bases map to TRBD2. Losses at the gene ends were 7 bases for V and 5 bases for J; bases not matched to a gene: 11. Germline V CDR1 and CDR2: SNHLY, FYNNEI. This CDR3 is built from 15 residues.

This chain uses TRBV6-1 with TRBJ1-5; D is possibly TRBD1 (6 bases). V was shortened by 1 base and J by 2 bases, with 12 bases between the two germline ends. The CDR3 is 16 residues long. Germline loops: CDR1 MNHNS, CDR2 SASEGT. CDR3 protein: CASSEEGGVGNQPQHF. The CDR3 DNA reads TGTGCCAGCAGTGAAGAGGGGGGTGTCGGCAATCAGCCCCAGCATTTT.

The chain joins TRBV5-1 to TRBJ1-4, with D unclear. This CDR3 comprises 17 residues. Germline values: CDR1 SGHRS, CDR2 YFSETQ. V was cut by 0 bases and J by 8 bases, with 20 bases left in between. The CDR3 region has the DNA TGCGCCAGCAGCTTGGTTGGCGGGTTCCGAACTCGGGAAAAACTGTTTTTT. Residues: CASSLVGGFRTREKLFF.

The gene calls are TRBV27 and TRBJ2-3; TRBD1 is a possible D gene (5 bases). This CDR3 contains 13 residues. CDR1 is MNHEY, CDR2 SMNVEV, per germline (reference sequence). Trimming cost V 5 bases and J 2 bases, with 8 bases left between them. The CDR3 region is CASSPRDTDTQYF. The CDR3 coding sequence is TGTGCCAGCAGTCCCAGGGACACAGATACGCAGTATTTT.

In DNA form, the CDR3 reads TGTGCCAGCAGCCCGAGACTAGCGGGAAACAATGAGCAGTTCTTC. Amino acid sequence: CASSPRLAGNNEQFF. The rearrangement links TRBV9 to TRBJ2-1; 11 nucleotides match TRBD2. V was pared by 4 bases and J by 5 bases, with 5 bases of the junction left unmatched. CDR3 size: 15 residues. Germline-derived CDR1 and CDR2 are SGDLS and YYNGEE.

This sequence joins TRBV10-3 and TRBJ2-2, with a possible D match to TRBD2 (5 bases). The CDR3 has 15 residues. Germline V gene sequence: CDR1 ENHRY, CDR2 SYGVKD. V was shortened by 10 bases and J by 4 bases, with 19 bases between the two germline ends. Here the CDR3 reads CATHPGNAGTGELFF. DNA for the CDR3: TGTGCCACCCACCCCGGGAACGCGGGCACCGGGGAGCTGTTTTTT.

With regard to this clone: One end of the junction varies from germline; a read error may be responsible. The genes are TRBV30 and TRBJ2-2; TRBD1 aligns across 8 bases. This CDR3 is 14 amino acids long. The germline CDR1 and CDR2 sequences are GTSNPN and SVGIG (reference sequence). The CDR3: CADDRGTDTRELFF. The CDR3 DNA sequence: TGTGCCGATGACAGGGGCACGGACACCAGGGAGCTGTTTTTT.

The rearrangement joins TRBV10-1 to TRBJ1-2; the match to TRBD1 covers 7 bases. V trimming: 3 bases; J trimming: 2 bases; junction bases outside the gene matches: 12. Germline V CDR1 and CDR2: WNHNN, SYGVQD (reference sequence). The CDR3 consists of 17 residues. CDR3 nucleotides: TGCGCCAGCAGTGAACGCGACAGGGTCGGTTTCAACTATGGCTACACCTTC. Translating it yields CASSERDRVGFNYGYTF.

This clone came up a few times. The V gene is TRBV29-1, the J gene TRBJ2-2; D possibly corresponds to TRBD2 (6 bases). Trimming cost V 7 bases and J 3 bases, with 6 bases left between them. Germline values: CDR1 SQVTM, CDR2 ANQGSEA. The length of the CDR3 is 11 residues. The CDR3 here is CSAGDTGELFF. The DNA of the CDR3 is TGCAGCGCGGGGGACACCGGGGAGCTGTTTTTT.

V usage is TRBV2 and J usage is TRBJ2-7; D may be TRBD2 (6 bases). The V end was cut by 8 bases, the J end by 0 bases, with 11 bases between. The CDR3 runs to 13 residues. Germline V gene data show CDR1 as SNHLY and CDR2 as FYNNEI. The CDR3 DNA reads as TGTGCCAGCGGTGGGGGGATCTCCTACGAGCAGTACTTC. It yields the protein CASGGGISYEQYF.

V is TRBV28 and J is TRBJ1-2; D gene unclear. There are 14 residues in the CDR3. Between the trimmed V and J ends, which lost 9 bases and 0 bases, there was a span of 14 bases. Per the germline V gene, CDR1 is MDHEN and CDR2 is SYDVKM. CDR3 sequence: CASLGRGANYGYTF. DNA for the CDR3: TGTGCCAGTTTAGGCCGGGGAGCTAACTATGGCTACACCTTC.

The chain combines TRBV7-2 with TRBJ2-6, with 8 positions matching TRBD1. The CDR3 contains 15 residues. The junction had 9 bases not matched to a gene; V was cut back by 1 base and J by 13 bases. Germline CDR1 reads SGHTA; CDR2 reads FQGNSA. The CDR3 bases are TGTGCCAGCAGCTTAGGAGCGGACAGGGCCCGTGTCCTGACTTTC. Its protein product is CASSLGADRARVLTF.

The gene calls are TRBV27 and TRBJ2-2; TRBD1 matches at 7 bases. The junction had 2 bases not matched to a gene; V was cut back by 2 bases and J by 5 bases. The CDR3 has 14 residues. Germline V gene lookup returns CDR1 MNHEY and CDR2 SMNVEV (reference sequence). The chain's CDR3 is CASSLRGRTGELFF. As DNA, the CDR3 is TGTGCCAGCAGTTTAAGGGGGCGAACCGGGGAGCTGTTTTTT.

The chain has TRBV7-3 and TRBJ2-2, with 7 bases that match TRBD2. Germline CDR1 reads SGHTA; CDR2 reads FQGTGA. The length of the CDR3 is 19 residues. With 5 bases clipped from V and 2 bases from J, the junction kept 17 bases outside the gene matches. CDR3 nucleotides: TGTGCCAGCAGCCCAATAGGTGGTCTAGCGGTGGCTAACACCGGGGAGCTGTTTTTT. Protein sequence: CASSPIGGLAVANTGELFF.

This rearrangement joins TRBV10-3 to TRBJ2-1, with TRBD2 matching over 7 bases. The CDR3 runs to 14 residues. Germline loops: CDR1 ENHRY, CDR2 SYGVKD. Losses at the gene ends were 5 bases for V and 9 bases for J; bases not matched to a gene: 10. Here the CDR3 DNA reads TGTGCCATCAGTCCCGGGACTACCCCAAGTGAGCAGTTCTTC. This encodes CAISPGTTPSEQFF.

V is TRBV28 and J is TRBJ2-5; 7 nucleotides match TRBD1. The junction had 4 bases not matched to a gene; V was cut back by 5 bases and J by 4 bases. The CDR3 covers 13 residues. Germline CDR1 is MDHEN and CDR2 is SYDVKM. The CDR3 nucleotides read TGTGCCAGCAGTCGAGGGACAGCAGAGACCCAGTACTTC. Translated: CASSRGTAETQYF.